This T cell receptor (beta chain) is from a study of T cells after posttransplantation cyclophosphamide. Study conclusions and caveats: Recipient CMV seropositivity and CMV reactivation strongly tracked TRB clonality. TRB overlap between skin or GI tissue T cells and blood was limited. Later post-transplant blood repertoires were often dominated by donor CD8+ memory clones.

Turning to this clone: Its target is unknown.

Treatment was busulfan-fludarabine conditioning, a marrow graft, and cyclophosphamide on days +3 and +4. This CDR3 is built from 15 residues. CDR1 and CDR2 (germline): SGDLS, YYNGEE. The J segment lost 5 bases and the V segment lost 3 bases, leaving 9 bases of the junction unmatched. Here immunoSEQ multiplex PCR was the method, and the copy in TCRdb shows in-frame clones only, minus some. The sample was found to contain around 10,000 clones, and every one recurs. The chain joins TRBV9 to TRBJ2-5; TRBD2 agrees at 8 bases. The sequencing here drew on PBMCs, taken after allogeneic stem cell transplant with posttransplant cyclophosphamide. The origin of this receptor is a female patient aged 35 to 55 who received an allogeneic stem cell transplant from a related donor, was CMV-positive, and had no GVHD. The T cells may partly be graft donor cells. The CDR3 here is CASSDPIAGQETQYF. The DNA of the CDR3 is TGTGCCAGCAGCGACCCGATAGCGGGGCAGGAGACCCAGTACTTC.